These 25 T cell receptor beta chains share one sample of origin, sequenced in a study of metastatic and nonmetastatic thyroid tumors. Thyroid surgery was performed in patients who had received no treatment beforehand. TCRdb reprocessed the PCR reads via MiXCR. The sample consists of roughly 30,000 clones, 3.7% of them appearing once. Sequencing input: blood. The receptor set was obtained from a male donor with papillary thyroid cancer or a benign thyroid nodule (not recorded which). Some clones in this sample may be carry-over from other donors' samples.

By share, this clone ranks as medium-sized. This sequence joins TRBV11-2 and TRBJ1-2; 9 bases line up with TRBD1. This CDR3 comprises 15 residues. J was trimmed by 4 bases and V by 1 base; bases with no gene match: 4. Germline V gene sequence: CDR1 SGHAT, CDR2 FQNNGV. This CDR3 reads CASSLGDRVGYGYTF. The CDR3 DNA follows: TGTGCCAGCAGCTTAGGGGACAGGGTCGGCTATGGCTACACCTTC.

The chain has TRBV6-2 or TRBV6-3 and TRBJ1-3; D is ambiguous. Trimming took off 0 bases at V and 2 bases at J, with 14 bases between the two ends. Germline CDR1 reads MNHEY; CDR2 reads SVGEGT. The CDR3 loop spans 17 amino acids. As DNA, the CDR3 is TGTGCCAGCAGTTACTCGAGTTCGGTAGCGGCTGGAAACACCATATATTTT. This gives the protein CASSYSSSVAAGNTIYF.

A few counts support this clone. This chain joins TRBV20-1 and TRBJ2-7; the match to TRBD2 covers 10 bases. The length of the CDR3 is 13 residues. J was trimmed by 1 base and V by 6 bases; bases with no gene match: 3. The V gene's germline CDR1 is DFQATT and CDR2 SNEGSKA (reference sequence). CDR3 in DNA: TGCAGTGCCGTAGCGGGGGGATCCTACGAGCAGTACTTC. Its translation: CSAVAGGSYEQYF.

The chain couples TRBV30 to TRBJ1-4; the D gene is possibly TRBD1 (5 bases). Per germline, CDR1 GTSNPN and CDR2 SVGIG (reference sequence). With 2 bases removed from V and 7 bases from J, the gap between germline ends came to 14 bases. The CDR3 is made up of 14 amino acids. The CDR3 sequence: CAWSPGLEFEKLFF. DNA of the CDR3: TGTGCCTGGAGTCCAGGGTTGGAGTTTGAAAAACTGTTTTTT. Using reference TRBV30 and TRBJ1-4 for the parts outside the CDR3, the full variable domain is SQTIHQWPATLVQPVGSPLSLECTVEGTSNPNLYWYRQAAGRGLQLLFYSVGIGQISSEVPQNLSASRPQDRQFILSSKKLLLSDSGFYLCAWSPGLEFEKLFFGSGTQLSVL.

This clone was picked up a small number of times. The chain employs TRBV13 and TRBJ1-1; D perhaps matches TRBD1 (5 bases). The CDR3 is made up of 16 amino acids. Germline V CDR1 and CDR2: PRHDT, FYEKMQ (reference sequence). V was pared by 5 bases and J by 0 bases, with 16 bases between. The CDR3 bases are TGTGCCAGCAGCCATAGGACCCGCAGGGTGAACACTGAAGCTTTCTTT. This codes for CASSHRTRRVNTEAFF.

This clone was seen ten or more times. The rearrangement joins TRBV5-6 to TRBJ2-5; 16 nucleotides agree with TRBD2. The CDR3 loop spans 18 amino acids. The germline CDR1 and CDR2 sequences are SGHDT and YYEEEE. The junction had 6 bases not matched to a gene; V was cut back by 0 bases and J by 4 bases. CDR3 sequence: CASSLAGLAGGAGETQYF. CDR3 DNA sequence: TGTGCCAGCAGCTTGGCGGGACTAGCGGGAGGGGCGGGAGAGACCCAGTACTTC.

In the case of this clone: The sample holds other DNA sequences that translate to the same CDR3. V is TRBV28 and J is TRBJ2-1; 8 positions match TRBD2. V dropped 8 bases and J dropped 6; count of bases not matched to a gene: 12. The CDR3 has 15 amino acids. Germline assignment: CDR1 MDHEN and CDR2 SYDVKM. CDR3 protein: CASPSGREVVNEQFF. For the CDR3, the DNA is TGTGCCAGCCCTTCCGGGCGGGAGGTCGTCAATGAGCAGTTCTTC.

This clone was seen many times. The V and J genes are TRBV6-1 and TRBJ2-3, with D possibly being TRBD2 (5 bases). The germline V gene has CDR1 MNHNS and CDR2 SASEGT. This CDR3 region has 13 residues. The V and J ends lost 7 bases and 4 bases respectively, with 12 bases between them. In nucleotides, the CDR3 is TGTGCCAGCATCAGAGGAGCGGCAGATACGCAGTATTTT. Translating gives CASIRGAADTQYF.

This clone was counted between two and nine times. V is TRBV20-1 and J is TRBJ2-2, with D unclear. Looked up from germline, CDR1 is DFQATT and CDR2 is SNEGSKA (reference sequence). V gave up 0 bases and J gave up 3 bases, with 14 bases separating them. The length of the CDR3 is 16 residues. The CDR3 loop reads CSARDHSRPHTGELFF. CDR3 in DNA: TGCAGTGCTAGAGATCATAGCCGTCCACACACCGGGGAGCTGTTTTTT.

This chain joins TRBV3-1 and TRBJ1-4, with D tentatively TRBD1 (5 bases). CDR1 is LGHDT, CDR2 YNNKEL, per germline (reference sequence). V was trimmed by 4 bases and J by 8 bases, leaving 20 bases between them. CDR3 length: 16 amino acids. Written as DNA, the CDR3 is TGTGCCAGCAGCCTCCAACCGTCGGGGGTCGGGGAAAAACTGTTTTTT. Amino acids: CASSLQPSGVGEKLFF.

The sample holds many counts of this clone. This may be a read error: a much more frequent sequence differs by one nucleotide. V gene TRBV6-4 combines with J gene TRBJ2-2; D is perhaps TRBD1 or TRBD2 (6 bases each). Germline V gene data show CDR1 as MRHNA and CDR2 as SNTAGT. The CDR3 consists of 13 residues. The CDR3 coding sequence is TGTGCCAGCAGTGAGCGGGACACCGGGGAGCTGTTATTT. Protein sequence: CASSERDTGELLF.

Only a few counts were recorded for this clone. Being one base from a much bigger clone, this may be a read error. The V gene is TRBV5-4, the J gene TRBJ2-2; the match to TRBD1 covers 11 bases. The CDR3 length is 19 residues. V lost 3 bases to trimming and J lost 2 bases; unmatched junction nucleotides: 12. The germline V gene encodes CDR1 SGHNT and CDR2 YYREEE (reference sequence). CDR3 nucleotides: TGTGCCAGCAGCTCCCCCCGGGGACAGGGGGGCCCAAACACCGGGGAGCTGTTTTTT. Translating it yields CASSSPRGQGGPNTGELFF.

The chain combines TRBV5-1 with TRBJ1-2; D remains unclear. V was trimmed by 1 base and J by 0 bases, leaving 4 bases between them. There are 13 residues in the CDR3. The germline CDR1 and CDR2 sequences are SGHRS and YFSETQ. The CDR3 loop reads CASSLKSNYGYTF. For the CDR3, the DNA is TGCGCCAGCAGCTTGAAGTCTAACTATGGCTACACCTTC.

The rearrangement links TRBV6-1 to TRBJ2-1; no definite D call. This CDR3 has 15 amino acids. Germline-derived CDR1 and CDR2 are MNHNS and SASEGT. Trimming shortened V by 3 bases and J by 0 bases, and 9 bases separated the two germline ends. CDR3 protein: CASSEQDSSYNEQFF. CDR3 DNA sequence: TGTGCCAGCAGTGAGCAGGATAGCTCCTACAATGAGCAGTTCTTC.

At least ten counts were recorded for this clone. A much larger clone differs by one base, so this may be a read error. The rearrangement joins TRBV12-3 or TRBV12-4 to TRBJ2-5, with D perhaps TRBD2 (6 bases). This CDR3 is built from 13 residues. This chain's CDR3 is CASTLGLGETQHF. CDR3 DNA sequence: TGTGCCAGCACTCTGGGACTGGGAGAGACCCAGCACTTC.

The sample holds many counts of this clone. The chain has TRBV5-1 and TRBJ1-4; D call uncertain. The V end was cut by 7 bases, the J end by 7 bases, with 23 bases between. Germline V gene sequence: CDR1 SGHRS, CDR2 YFSETQ. The CDR3 covers 16 residues. CDR3 coding DNA: TGCGCCAGCGGACCCGGAGGTGTGGAAGGGCGTGAAAAACTGTTTTTT. Protein product: CASGPGGVEGREKLFF.

This clone was counted ten times or more. This chain links TRBV9 with TRBJ2-3; D is possibly TRBD1 (6 bases). The germline V and J ends were trimmed by 2 bases and 2 bases, with 12 bases remaining between them. Germline loops: CDR1 SGDLS, CDR2 YYNGEE. The CDR3 extends over 15 amino acids. The DNA of the CDR3 is TGTGCCAGCAGCGTCGGGACAATTACCACAGATACGCAGTATTTT. This translates into CASSVGTITTDTQYF.

In this sample, this clone is medium-sized. V gene TRBV12-3 or TRBV12-4 combines with J gene TRBJ2-2, with D unresolved. V dropped 2 bases and J dropped 10 bases, with 8 bases sitting between them. The CDR3 spans 12 residues. CDR3: CASSLLVSELFF. CDR3 nucleotides: TGTGCCAGCAGTTTATTGGTTTCGGAGCTGTTTTTT.

This clone was seen only a few times. This chain links TRBV20-1 with TRBJ2-7; no definite D call. Germline assignment: CDR1 DFQATT and CDR2 SNEGSKA (reference sequence). With 6 bases removed from V and 1 base from J, the gap between germline ends came to 7 bases. CDR3 length: 11 residues. The CDR3 nucleotides are TGCAGTGCCCCGTGGTCCTACGAGCAGTACTTC. Amino acid sequence: CSAPWSYEQYF.

This clone appeared many times. This sequence joins TRBV20-1 and TRBJ1-3; 7 nucleotides align to TRBD1. The CDR3 covers 13 residues. The ends lost 6 bases at V and 4 bases at J; junction bases unmatched: 6. Germline CDR1 and CDR2: DFQATT and SNEGSKA (reference sequence). The CDR3 DNA reads as TGCAGTGCCCGCACAGGGGCGGGAAACACCATATATTTT. It specifies CSARTGAGNTIYF.

Many counts were recorded for this clone. The chain is built from TRBV19 and TRBJ2-5; TRBD2 matches 9 bases. V lost 3 bases to trimming and J lost 5 bases; unmatched junction nucleotides: 13. The CDR3 length is 17 residues. Germline CDR1 and CDR2: LNHDA and SQIVND (reference sequence). DNA of the CDR3: TGTGCCAGTAGTATCCTTTTTAGCGGGAGTGTAGTGGAGACCCAGTACTTC. Translation gives CASSILFSGSVVETQYF. Supplemented by reference TRBV19 and TRBJ2-5, the full variable domain reads DGGITQSPKYLFRKEGQNVTLSCEQNLNHDAMYWYRQDPGQGLRLIYYSQIVNDFQKGDIAEGYSVSREKKESFPLTVTSAQKNPTAFYLCASSILFSGSVVETQYFGPGTRLLVL.

As regards this clone: Given a much more abundant clone one base away, this may be a read error. The J gene is TRBJ2-2, the V gene TRBV5-1, with TRBD2 identical over 9 bases. The CDR3 runs to 16 residues. CDR1 SGHRS and CDR2 YFSETQ come from the germline V gene. CDR3 nucleotide sequence: TGCGCCGGCAGCTTGGAGACTAGCGGTACCACCGGGGAGCTGTTTTTT. Its protein product is CAGSLETSGTTGELFF.

This clone has ten or more counts. The genes are TRBV4-3 and TRBJ1-4; D perhaps matches TRBD1 (6 bases). Germline CDR1 and CDR2: LGHNA and YSLEER. The length of the CDR3 is 16 residues. Deletions cut 0 bases from V and 8 bases from J, with 16 bases between. The CDR3 spells CASSQDAATGTEKLFF. The CDR3 coding sequence is TGCGCCAGCAGCCAAGATGCAGCCACAGGGACCGAAAAACTGTTTTTT.

V and J are TRBV6-5 and TRBJ1-6; no firm D call. Trimming pared 4 bases from V and 8 bases from J, leaving 12 bases between. The CDR3 loop spans 14 amino acids. Per germline, CDR1 MNHEY and CDR2 SVGAGI. The CDR3 loop reads CASSLRLRDSPLHF. As DNA, the CDR3 is TGTGCCAGCAGTTTACGTTTACGGGATTCACCCCTCCACTTT.

This clone was picked up many times. This chain joins TRBV29-1 and TRBJ2-1; D is tentatively TRBD1 or TRBD2 (7 bases each). The CDR3 has 14 amino acids. CDR1 SQVTM and CDR2 ANQGSEA come from the germline V gene. Trimming removed 7 bases from V and 0 bases from J, with 13 bases in between. The CDR3 region is CSGERDSSYNEQFF. In DNA, the CDR3 is TGCAGCGGTGAGCGGGACAGCTCCTACAATGAGCAGTTCTTC.